Sequencing of this T cell receptor (beta chain) was carried out in a study of T cell changes during pregnancy in multiple sclerosis. The table came from immunoSEQ multiplex PCR; TCRdb's copy has only in-frame clones and leaves some out. The sample holds more than 55,000 clones, approximately 90% seen once. After removal of 5 bases from V and 4 bases from J, the junction contained 5 bases not matched to a gene. The CDR3 is 16 residues long. Germline assignment: CDR1 SNHLY and CDR2 FYNNEI. The V call is TRBV2, the J call TRBJ2-6, with 10 positions matching TRBD1. Sequencing used peripheral blood, obtained in the second trimester of pregnancy. The clonotype was recovered from a female donor with multiple sclerosis, enrolled in a pregnancy study. The CDR3 protein is CASSPGQGSGANVLTF. The CDR3 DNA sequence: TGTGCCAGCAGTCCGGGACAGGGGTCCGGGGCCAACGTCCTGACTTTC.